This T cell receptor (beta chain) stems from a study of beta chain features in type 1 diabetes. Findings and caveats of the study: TCRB CDR3 length was moderately but significantly reduced in all four CD4+ subsets of Type 1 diabetes patients.

In regard to this clone: What it binds is not known.

The sequenced template was cDNA made from the entire isolated RNA. The data were produced by immunoSEQ multiplex PCR, yet TCRdb's version contains in-frame clones alone and is incomplete. The data hold 300,000 or so clones, with 9.3% observed a single time. CDR1 and CDR2 (germline): SEHNR, FQNEAQ (reference sequence). The CDR3 loop spans 15 amino acids. The V end was cut by 5 bases, the J end by 8 bases, with 16 bases between. The TCR originated in a man aged 25-40 years with type 1 diabetes. Sample: central memory CD4+ T cells from blood. This rearrangement joins TRBV7-9 to TRBJ1-6, with TRBD1 as a possible D gene (5 bases). The CDR3 nucleotides are TGTGCCAGCAGCGAGGGAGGGACCGTGTATTCACCCCTCCACTTT. Its protein product is CASSEGGTVYSPLHF. The full variable domain, with the rest looked up from reference TRBV7-9 and TRBJ1-6, is DTGVSQNPRHKITKRGQNVTFRCDPISEHNRLYWYRQTLGQGPEFLTYFQNEAQLEKSRLLSDRFSAERPKGSFSTLEIQRTEQGDSAMYLCASSEGGTVYSPLHFGNGTRLTVT.